This TCR beta chain originates from a study of T cell repertoires in cytomegalovirus infection. TCRdb re-called the reads with MiXCR, one entry per CDR3 protein. The sample holds about 360,000 distinct CDR3 sequences, 15% to 20% seen once. The CDR3 covers 14 residues. V was pared by 6 bases and J by 0 bases, with 4 bases of the junction left unmatched. Material for sequencing was PBMCs. This chain connects TRBV12-3 or TRBV12-4 to TRBJ2-5; 7 nucleotides agree with TRBD2. The TCR sequence derives from a human donor in good health (CMV status not recorded). Some clones in this sample may be carry-over from other donors' samples. The CDR3 spells CASSRTSDQETQYF. For the CDR3, the DNA is TGTGCCAGCAGCCGTACTAGCGACCAAGAGACCCAGTACTTC.